Each of the 24 T cell receptor beta chains below was sequenced from the same sample in a study of blood T cell repertoires in COVID-19. TCRdb's copy holds only in-frame clones and misses some; the assay was immunoSEQ multiplex PCR. The sample yields about 200,000 clones, approximately 89% seen once. Material: peripheral blood. The receptors originated from a woman in her 40s with acute or convalescent COVID-19.

J is TRBJ2-1 and V is TRBV11-3; 7 nucleotides align to TRBD1. J gave up 5 bases and V 5 bases, and 6 bases lay outside the gene matches. Germline CDR1 SGHNT, CDR2 YENEEA. This CDR3 is 14 amino acids long. The CDR3 spells CASSRRDSHNEQFF. CDR3 sequence (DNA): TGTGCCAGCAGCCGCCGGGACAGCCACAATGAGCAGTTCTTC.

The CDR3 reads CASSQAGVPGQGAQETQYF. For the CDR3, the DNA is TGCGCCAGCAGCCAAGCCGGGGTCCCGGGACAGGGGGCCCAAGAGACCCAGTACTTC. This chain joins TRBV4-1 and TRBJ2-5; 12 bases map to TRBD1. The length of the CDR3 is 19 residues. V lost 1 base to trimming and J lost 1 base; unmatched junction nucleotides: 10. Germline V gives CDR1 MGHRA, CDR2 YSYEKL.

This CDR3 reads CAWSPRGPTGGETQYF. The CDR3 region has the DNA TGTGCCTGGAGTCCTAGGGGGCCGACTGGTGGAGAGACCCAGTACTTC. The rearrangement links TRBV30 to TRBJ2-5; 7 nucleotides agree with TRBD1. The CDR3 runs 16 residues. Germline V gene data show CDR1 as GTSNPN and CDR2 as SVGIG (reference sequence). V shed 2 bases, J shed 4 bases, and the junction held 13 bases outside the gene matches.

The rearrangement links TRBV28 to TRBJ1-2; a weak D match, TRBD1 (5 bases). V lost 3 bases and J 3 bases, leaving 11 bases between the germline ends. The CDR3 is 14 amino acids. CDR1 is MDHEN, CDR2 SYDVKM, per germline. CDR3 sequence (DNA): TGTGCCAGCAGTTTCCTACAGGACCACTATGGCTACACCTTC. This encodes CASSFLQDHYGYTF.

As DNA, the CDR3 is TGTGCCAGCAGCGTAGTGGCGGGGGGGCGCACAGATACGCAGTATTTT. This encodes CASSVVAGGRTDTQYF. This rearrangement joins TRBV9 to TRBJ2-3; 9 bases line up with TRBD2. There are 16 residues in the CDR3. Germline CDR1 reads SGDLS; CDR2 reads YYNGEE. The trim removed 0 bases at V and 1 base at J, leaving 3 bases unmatched.

The chain recombines TRBV3-1 (or the pseudogene TRBV3-2) with TRBJ1-2; 7 positions agree with TRBD1. This CDR3 is 15 amino acids long. V was clipped by 4 bases and J by 7 bases; unmatched bases: 12. CDR1 and CDR2 from the germline V gene are LGHDT and YNNKEL (reference sequence). CDR3 residues: CASSRLTPGGFGYTF. Here the CDR3 DNA reads TGTGCCAGCAGCCGCCTGACCCCAGGGGGTTTTGGCTACACCTTC.

This CDR3 reads CASSHAGQGGETQYF. In nucleotides, the CDR3 is TGTGCCAGCAGCCACGCCGGACAGGGAGGAGAGACCCAGTACTTC. V gene TRBV11-2 combines with J gene TRBJ2-5; 8 positions match TRBD1. J lost 4 bases, V lost 5 bases, and 9 bases had no gene match. Per germline, CDR1 SGHAT and CDR2 FQNNGV. This CDR3 region has 15 residues.

This rearrangement joins TRBV5-1 to TRBJ2-5; 8 nucleotides align to TRBD2. Per germline, CDR1 SGHRS and CDR2 YFSETQ. The CDR3 has 15 residues. J was trimmed by 1 base and V by 7 bases; bases with no gene match: 9. The CDR3 sequence is CASHSLADSQETQYF. CDR3 nucleotides: TGCGCCAGCCACTCACTAGCGGATAGCCAAGAGACCCAGTACTTC.

The chain combines TRBV5-6 with TRBJ2-4; 7 positions agree with TRBD1. The CDR3 covers 14 residues. V was clipped by 4 bases and J by 8 bases; unmatched bases: 9. The germline V gene encodes CDR1 SGHDT and CDR2 YYEEEE. The CDR3 region has the DNA TGTGCCAGCAGCATCGGGACAGAGGGACACATTCAGTACTTC. It yields the protein CASSIGTEGHIQYF.

This chain links TRBV3-1 (or the pseudogene TRBV3-2) with TRBJ2-1, with D possibly TRBD2 on 5 matching bases. Between the trimmed V and J ends, which lost 6 bases and 0 bases, there was a span of 18 bases. This CDR3 is built from 17 residues. CDR1 is LGHDT and CDR2 is YNNKEL in the germline V gene (reference sequence). CDR3 in amino acids: CASRGSGSPSSYNEQFF. CDR3 sequence (DNA): TGTGCCAGCAGAGGGTCGGGGTCCCCTAGCTCCTACAATGAGCAGTTCTTC.

The CDR3 nucleotides read TGCAGCGTTGAACGGGGGGGTCGGGCAGATACGCAGTATTTT. Encoded protein: CSVERGGRADTQYF. V gene TRBV29-1 combines with J gene TRBJ2-3, with TRBD2 matching over 8 bases. The CDR3 runs 14 residues. Germline loops: CDR1 SQVTM, CDR2 ANQGSEA. Losses at the gene ends were 2 bases for V and 4 bases for J; bases not matched to a gene: 5.

The rearrangement joins TRBV9 to TRBJ1-2, with D perhaps matching TRBD1 (6 bases). Trimming removed 0 bases at V and 8 bases at J, with 17 bases between. Germline CDR1 reads SGDLS; CDR2 reads YYNGEE. The CDR3 consists of 15 residues. The CDR3 DNA is TGTGCCAGCAGCGTAGCTGGACAGTCCTCCTCGGGCTACACCTTC. Translation gives CASSVAGQSSSGYTF.

The chain couples TRBV6-6 to TRBJ1-2; 8 nucleotides match TRBD1. V gave up 3 bases and J gave up 7 bases; unmatched junction bases: 7. There are 14 residues in the CDR3. From germline, CDR1 is MNHNY and CDR2 SVGAGI (reference sequence). The CDR3 nucleotides are TGTGCCAGCAGTTATACAGGGGGATCAGGTGGCTACACCTTC. It specifies CASSYTGGSGGYTF.

The chain couples TRBV5-1 to TRBJ2-5; maybe TRBD2 (5 bases). Trimming stripped 0 bases from V and 5 bases from J, with 14 bases between. CDR1 is SGHRS, CDR2 YFSETQ, per germline. This CDR3 contains 15 residues. This CDR3 is CASSLGAGSFETQYF. CDR3 coding DNA: TGCGCCAGCAGCTTGGGGGCGGGCTCTTTTGAGACCCAGTACTTC.

The V gene is TRBV4-1, the J gene TRBJ2-3; a possible D gene is TRBD2 (6 bases). Germline loops: CDR1 MGHRA, CDR2 YSYEKL. This CDR3 has 18 residues. V lost 4 bases, J lost 6 bases, and 26 bases lay in between. CDR3 sequence (DNA): TGCGCCAGCAGCCCCCTCGGGGGTCTAGTGTTAGTATTGGATACGCAGTATTTT. It is translated as CASSPLGGLVLVLDTQYF.

The genes are TRBV5-4 and TRBJ1-4, with 8 bases identical to TRBD1. V lost 4 bases to trimming and J lost 4 bases; unmatched junction nucleotides: 3. This CDR3 has 14 amino acids. Germline loops: CDR1 SGHNT, CDR2 YYREEE (reference sequence). The CDR3 DNA sequence: TGTGCCAGCAGCGCGGACAGGGATAATGAAAAACTGTTTTTT. Residues: CASSADRDNEKLFF.

This chain links TRBV6-5 with TRBJ2-1; D gene unclear. Trimming removed 6 bases at V and 7 bases at J, with 7 bases between. The CDR3 consists of 11 residues. The germline gives CDR1 MNHEY, CDR2 SVGAGI. Written as DNA, the CDR3 is TGTGCCAGCAGGAGCTGGAATGAGCAGTTCTTC. It codes for CASRSWNEQFF.

The CDR3 region has the DNA TGTGCTAGTGGTTTGAGTACAGGGAGGGCCTACGAGCAGTACGTC. This sequence encodes CASGLSTGRAYEQYV. J is TRBJ2-7 and V is TRBV12-5; D might be TRBD2 (7 bases). Germline assignment: CDR1 LGHNT and CDR2 FRNRAP. Trimming shortened V by 2 bases and J by 2 bases, and 13 bases separated the two germline ends. The CDR3 has 15 residues.

This chain uses TRBV5-1 with TRBJ2-1; 8 bases map to TRBD2. Germline assignment: CDR1 SGHRS and CDR2 YFSETQ. The ends lost 0 bases at V and 4 bases at J; junction bases unmatched: 3. The CDR3 length is 15 residues. DNA of the CDR3: TGCGCCAGCAGCTTGGCGGGGGGGGCGTACAATGAGCAGTTCTTC. Amino acids: CASSLAGGAYNEQFF.

This chain uses TRBV18 with TRBJ2-1, with a weak D call TRBD2 (6 bases). V lost 1 base to trimming and J lost 9 bases, with 10 bases between them. This CDR3 spans 13 amino acids. Per germline, CDR1 KGHSH and CDR2 LQKENI. CDR3 loop: CASSPRSRGEQFF. CDR3 sequence (DNA): TGTGCCAGCTCACCACGGTCGCGGGGTGAGCAGTTCTTC. Variable domain in full (rest from reference TRBV18 and TRBJ2-1): NAGVMQNPRHLVRRRGQEARLRCSPMKGHSHVYWYRQLPEEGLKFMVYLQKENIIDESGMPKERFSAEFPKEGPSILRIQQVVRGDSAAYFCASSPRSRGEQFFGPGTRLTVL.

This clone was picked up one time. This chain uses TRBV27 with TRBJ2-3; 10 nucleotides match TRBD2. Germline V gene data show CDR1 as MNHEY and CDR2 as SMNVEV (reference sequence). The CDR3 extends over 16 amino acids. V lost 2 bases to trimming and J lost 4 bases; unmatched junction nucleotides: 6. The CDR3 DNA reads as TGTGCCAGCAGTTTAGAGAGCGGGGGGGCTCCAGATACGCAGTATTTT. This encodes CASSLESGGAPDTQYF.

The chain employs TRBV30 and TRBJ2-2; D remains unclear. The CDR3 has 11 residues. With 2 bases removed from V and 4 bases from J, the gap between germline ends came to 2 bases. Germline-derived CDR1 and CDR2 are GTSNPN and SVGIG (reference sequence). The CDR3 reads CAWSLTGELFF. The CDR3, as DNA: TGTGCCTGGAGTCTCACCGGGGAGCTGTTTTTT.

V is TRBV19 and J is TRBJ1-3; D remains unclear. This CDR3 contains 13 residues. Germline lookup yields CDR1 LNHDA and CDR2 SQIVND (reference sequence). The V end lost 8 bases, the J end lost 8 bases, and 16 bases lay between the germline ends. CDR3 nucleotides: TGTGCCAGTCAGCGGACCCCGTGGGACACCATATATTTT. Amino acids: CASQRTPWDTIYF.

This chain joins TRBV3-1 (or the pseudogene TRBV3-2) and TRBJ1-2; a possible D gene is TRBD1 (5 bases). The CDR3 loop spans 15 amino acids. Germline lookup yields CDR1 LGHDT and CDR2 YNNKEL (reference sequence). Trimming removed 0 bases from V and 3 bases from J, with 11 bases in between. The CDR3 protein is CASSQDRVGDYGYTF. The CDR3 nucleotides are TGTGCCAGCAGCCAAGATCGGGTAGGGGACTATGGCTACACCTTC.